Listed below are T cell receptor beta chains from one sample, sequenced in a study of vaccination and CD4 T cells after COVID-19. One entry per CDR3 protein, called by TCRdb with MiXCR from the PCR reads. Of around 18,000 distinct CDR3 sequences listed, approximately 61% are singletons. These TCRs are of unknown antigen specificity. Sequencing used CD4+ T cells from blood, cultured in vitro, obtained after SARS-CoV-2 vaccination. The receptors come from a human donor who had recovered from COVID-19. Both conserved end residues are part of each CDR3. Each record gives: clone size, J gene, V gene, D gene, CDR3 DNA, CDR3 protein. A D gene is named only where the DNA matches it firmly. The size of a clone is reported for some rows only, either as once, few or many, or as a class for expanded clones.

abundance: .
j_gene: TRBJ2-5
v_gene: TRBV20-1
d_gene: TRBD2
CDR3nt: TGCAGTGCTATGACTAGCGGGATCGGGCCGGAGGAGACCCAGTACTTC
CDR3aa: CSAMTSGIGPEETQYF

abundance: few
j_gene: TRBJ2-5
v_gene: TRBV20-1
d_gene: TRBD1
CDR3nt: TGCAGTGCCCATACTCCCGGGACAGGGGTAGGGACCCAGTACTTC
CDR3aa: CSAHTPGTGVGTQYF

abundance: .
j_gene: TRBJ2-5
v_gene: TRBV20-1
d_gene: TRBD1
CDR3nt: TGCAGTGCTGGATTACAGGGGCTTGTCGAAGAGACCCAGTACTTC
CDR3aa: CSAGLQGLVEETQYF

abundance: .
j_gene: TRBJ1-1
v_gene: TRBV30
d_gene: TRBD1
CDR3nt: TGTGCCTGGAGTGGGGACAGGGGGCTTGAAGCTTTCTTT
CDR3aa: CAWSGDRGLEAFF

abundance: .
j_gene: TRBJ1-5
v_gene: TRBV6-5
d_gene: .
CDR3nt: TGTGCCAGCAGTTTTGTAAGGGGAGGGGCCCAGCATTTT
CDR3aa: CASSFVRGGAQHF

abundance: .
j_gene: TRBJ2-7
v_gene: TRBV6-2/TRBV6-3
d_gene: .
CDR3nt: TGTGCCAGCAGTTACGACTTCCGAGCCTCCTACGAGCAGTACTTC
CDR3aa: CASSYDFRASYEQYF

abundance: once
j_gene: TRBJ2-6
v_gene: TRBV4-1
d_gene: TRBD1
CDR3nt: TGCGCCAGCAGCCAAGTAACAGGGGACTCTGGGGCCAACGTCCTGACTTTC
CDR3aa: CASSQVTGDSGANVLTF

abundance: few
j_gene: TRBJ1-2
v_gene: TRBV7-2
d_gene: TRBD1
CDR3nt: TGTGCCAGCAGCTTAGCGGGACAGGACTATGGCTACACCTTC
CDR3aa: CASSLAGQDYGYTF

abundance: few
j_gene: TRBJ2-1
v_gene: TRBV20-1
d_gene: .
CDR3nt: TGCAGTGCTGTCCGGACGCTACCTTACAATGAGCAGTTCTTC
CDR3aa: CSAVRTLPYNEQFF

abundance: .
j_gene: TRBJ2-7
v_gene: TRBV5-1
d_gene: TRBD2
CDR3nt: TGCGCCAGCAGCAGGACTAGCGGGAGTGCCTCGTCCTACGAGCAGTACTTC
CDR3aa: CASSRTSGSASSYEQYF

abundance: .
j_gene: TRBJ2-2
v_gene: TRBV11-2
d_gene: .
CDR3nt: TGTGCCAGCAGCTTAGAGTGGGGGAAGAACACCGGGGAGCTGTTTTTT
CDR3aa: CASSLEWGKNTGELFF

abundance: few
j_gene: TRBJ1-2
v_gene: TRBV6-2/TRBV6-3
d_gene: .
CDR3nt: TGTGCCAGCACCAGGGTTCCAGGGGTTGGTGGCTACACCTTC
CDR3aa: CASTRVPGVGGYTF

abundance: medium-sized
j_gene: TRBJ1-5
v_gene: TRBV6-1
d_gene: TRBD1
CDR3nt: TGTGCCAGCCGAGACAGGGGGTCGGATCAGCCCCAGCATTTT
CDR3aa: CASRDRGSDQPQHF

abundance: few
j_gene: TRBJ2-2
v_gene: TRBV20-1
d_gene: TRBD2
CDR3nt: TGCAGTGCTAGTCACCCCTTTAGCGGGGGGGCGGTGTCCGGGGAGCTGTTTTTT
CDR3aa: CSASHPFSGGAVSGELFF

abundance: .
j_gene: TRBJ2-7
v_gene: TRBV11-2
d_gene: TRBD1
CDR3nt: TGTGCCAGCAGCTTAGATCGGACAGGGGGAGGCGAGCAGTACTTC
CDR3aa: CASSLDRTGGGEQYF

abundance: .
j_gene: TRBJ1-2
v_gene: TRBV7-2
d_gene: .
CDR3nt: TGTGCCAGCAGCTATACAGCCGGGGCTAACTATGGCTACACCTTC
CDR3aa: CASSYTAGANYGYTF

abundance: .
j_gene: TRBJ2-2
v_gene: TRBV7-6
d_gene: .
CDR3nt: TGTGCCAGCAGCTTAGGCCGAACAGGGCAAAACGGGGAGCTGTTTTTT
CDR3aa: CASSLGRTGQNGELFF

abundance: .
j_gene: TRBJ2-7
v_gene: TRBV18
d_gene: TRBD2
CDR3nt: TGTGCCAGCTCACCTGCGCTAGCTAGCGGGGTAAGCGAGCAGTACTTC
CDR3aa: CASSPALASGVSEQYF

abundance: .
j_gene: TRBJ1-4
v_gene: TRBV20-1
d_gene: .
CDR3nt: TGCAGTGCTGAGGGTCCCTGGGCTAATGAAAAACTGTTTTTT
CDR3aa: CSAEGPWANEKLFF

abundance: .
j_gene: TRBJ2-1
v_gene: TRBV12-3/TRBV12-4
d_gene: TRBD2
CDR3nt: TGTGCCAGCATCCGGGGTAGCGGGGGGATCGGGTTCTTC
CDR3aa: CASIRGSGGIGFF

abundance: once
j_gene: TRBJ1-2
v_gene: TRBV12-3/TRBV12-4
d_gene: .
CDR3nt: TGTGCCAGCAGTTTACGCGATACAGGGAAAGGCTATGGCTACACCTTC
CDR3aa: CASSLRDTGKGYGYTF

abundance: .
j_gene: TRBJ1-2
v_gene: TRBV27
d_gene: .
CDR3nt: TGTGCCAACCGACAGGCGGACTATGGCTACACCTTC
CDR3aa: CANRQADYGYTF